One sample yielded the 10 T cell receptor beta chains listed below, sequenced in a study of Ad26.COV2.S vaccination and SARS-CoV-2 variants. Indicated treatment: 15 to 20 received Ad26.COV2.S at low or high dose, single or two shots; five or six received placebo; per-sample allocation not given. All samples were drawn on day 63, counting from the first vaccine or placebo injection. TCRdb's table, derived via immunoSEQ multiplex PCR, lists solely in-frame clones and lacks some. The repertoire holds 400,000 to 450,000 clones, 80% to 95% seen once, with 4.3% in the top ten. Specimen: peripheral blood, collected in a trial of Ad26.COV2.S vaccine versus placebo. Every receptor here comes from a person between 18 and 60 years old who received the Ad26.COV2.S COVID-19 vaccine or a placebo.

The chain recombines TRBV5-1 with TRBJ1-1, with 8 bases lining up with TRBD1. The CDR3 runs 15 residues. The germline V gene encodes CDR1 SGHRS and CDR2 YFSETQ. The trim removed 1 base at V and 10 bases at J, leaving 12 bases unmatched. CDR3 nucleotides: TGCGCCAGCAGCTTGACGACAGGGGATACCACGGGAGCTTTCTTT. Translation: CASSLTTGDTTGAFF.

V is TRBV24-1 and J is TRBJ2-2, with D unclear. Per the germline V gene, CDR1 is KGHDR and CDR2 is SFDVKD. The CDR3 has 14 amino acids. V was trimmed by 5 bases and J by 4 bases, leaving 10 bases between them. DNA of the CDR3: TGTGCCACCAGTGGGCGTGTCCCCACCGGGGAGCTGTTTTTT. Protein product: CATSGRVPTGELFF.

CDR3: CASSAAGGLALSRKTQYF. The CDR3 DNA sequence: TGTGCCAGCAGCGCCGCCGGTGGACTAGCTTTGAGTAGAAAGACCCAGTACTTC. This rearrangement joins TRBV25-1 to TRBJ2-5; TRBD2 matches at 8 bases. CDR3 length: 18 amino acids. J gave up 6 bases and V 6 bases, and 21 bases lay outside the gene matches. Germline CDR1 MGHDK, CDR2 SYGVNS.

The chain couples TRBV29-1 to TRBJ2-4; D unclear. The CDR3 covers 13 residues. Between the trimmed V and J ends, which lost 3 bases and 0 bases, there was a span of 6 bases. Germline assignment: CDR1 SQVTM and CDR2 ANQGSEA. The CDR3 nucleotides read TGCAGCGTTGAGTATCTAGCCAAAAACATTCAGTACTTC. Protein product: CSVEYLAKNIQYF.

This chain connects TRBV13 to TRBJ2-3; TRBD1 is a possible D gene (5 bases). Germline V gives CDR1 PRHDT, CDR2 FYEKMQ (reference sequence). CDR3 size: 14 residues. With 6 bases removed from V and 4 bases from J, the gap between germline ends came to 14 bases. The CDR3 DNA reads as TGTGCCAGCAGGCCGAGTCAGGGTGCAGATACGCAGTATTTT. Its translation is CASRPSQGADTQYF.

This chain uses TRBV24-1 with TRBJ2-7, with a tentative D call TRBD1 (6 bases). V shed 5 bases and J shed 6 bases, with 13 bases lying between them. CDR3 size: 13 residues. Germline lookup yields CDR1 KGHDR and CDR2 SFDVKD. This chain's CDR3 is CATSATRGSEQYF. CDR3 nucleotide sequence: TGTGCCACCAGTGCAACGAGGGGGTCCGAGCAGTACTTC.

The chain carries TRBV5-4 and TRBJ2-4; D is perhaps TRBD1 or TRBD2 (5 bases each). CDR1 is SGHNT and CDR2 is YYREEE in the germline V gene (reference sequence). The CDR3 contains 13 residues. V was clipped by 5 bases and J by 7 bases, with 13 bases between them. The CDR3 loop is CASSRDPGNIQYF. The CDR3 DNA reads TGTGCCAGCAGTCGGGACCCCGGGAACATTCAGTACTTC.

This chain links TRBV27 with TRBJ1-4; D may be TRBD1 (6 bases). Germline values: CDR1 MNHEY, CDR2 SMNVEV (reference sequence). The V gene lost 4 bases and the J gene lost 6 bases, with 12 bases spanning the gap. The CDR3 is 14 amino acids. The CDR3 spells CASSSTGGHEKLFF. The CDR3 DNA reads as TGTGCCAGCAGTTCGACAGGAGGGCATGAAAAACTGTTTTTT.

The CDR3 reads CASSQDRRKGQGKSGELFF. DNA of the CDR3: TGTGCCAGCAGCCAAGATAGAAGGAAGGGACAGGGGAAGTCCGGGGAGCTGTTTTTT. V usage is TRBV3-1 (or the pseudogene TRBV3-2) and J usage is TRBJ2-2; TRBD1 aligns across 10 bases. V was pared by 0 bases and J by 6 bases, with 13 bases of the junction left unmatched. This CDR3 contains 19 residues. Germline V CDR1 and CDR2: LGHDT, YNNKEL (reference sequence).

This clone was found a few times. The genes are TRBV5-4 and TRBJ1-1; D is undetermined. This CDR3 contains 16 residues. The V end was cut by 0 bases, the J end by 1 base, with 13 bases between. CDR1 SGHNT and CDR2 YYREEE come from the germline V gene (reference sequence). The DNA of the CDR3 is TGTGCCAGCAGCTTGGATCCGGGGATTAAGAACACTGAAGCTTTCTTT. This codes for CASSLDPGIKNTEAFF.